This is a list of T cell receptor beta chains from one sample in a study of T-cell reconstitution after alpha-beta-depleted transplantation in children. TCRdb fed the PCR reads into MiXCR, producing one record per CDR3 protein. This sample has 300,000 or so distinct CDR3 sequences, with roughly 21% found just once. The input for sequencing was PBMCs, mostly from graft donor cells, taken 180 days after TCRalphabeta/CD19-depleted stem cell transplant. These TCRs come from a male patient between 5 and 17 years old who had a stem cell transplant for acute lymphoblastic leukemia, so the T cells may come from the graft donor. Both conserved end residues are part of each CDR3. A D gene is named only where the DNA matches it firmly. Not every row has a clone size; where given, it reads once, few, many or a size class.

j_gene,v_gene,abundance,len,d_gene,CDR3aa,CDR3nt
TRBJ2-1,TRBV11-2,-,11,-,CASSQQGRRFF,TGTGCCAGCAGCCAACAGGGGAGGCGGTTCTTC
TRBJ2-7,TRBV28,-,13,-,CASSPGEEYEQYF,TGTGCCAGCAGTCCAGGGGAAGAATACGAGCAGTACTTC
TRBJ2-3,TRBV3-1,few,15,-,CASSPSFFGSYTQYF,TGTGCCAGCAGCCCTTCTTTCTTCGGGAGCTATACGCAGTATTTT
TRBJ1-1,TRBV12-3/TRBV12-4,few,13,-,CASRSRGGTEAFF,TGTGCCAGCAGGAGCAGGGGTGGCACTGAAGCTTTCTTT
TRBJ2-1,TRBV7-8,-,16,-,CASSQRAGQRKSEQFF,TGTGCCAGCAGCCAGAGGGCTGGACAACGAAAATCTGAGCAGTTCTTC
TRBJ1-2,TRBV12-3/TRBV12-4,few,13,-,CASRPSGVQGYTF,TGTGCCAGCAGGCCGTCCGGGGTCCAAGGCTACACCTTC
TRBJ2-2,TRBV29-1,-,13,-,CSVEGARTGELFF,TGCAGCGTTGAAGGGGCCCGGACCGGGGAGCTGTTTTTT
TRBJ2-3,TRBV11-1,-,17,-,CASSPSRWRSRGDTQYF,TGTGCCAGCAGCCCTTCGCGGTGGCGTTCAAGGGGGGATACGCAGTATTTT
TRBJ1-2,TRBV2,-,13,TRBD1,CASSLQGSYGYTF,TGTGCCAGCAGTTTACAGGGGAGCTATGGCTACACCTTC
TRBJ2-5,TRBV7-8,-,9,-,CASSPPEYF,TGTGCCAGCAGCCCCCCGGAGTACTTC
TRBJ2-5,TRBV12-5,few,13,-,CASGLNRAETQYF,TGTGCTAGTGGTTTGAACAGGGCAGAGACCCAGTACTTC
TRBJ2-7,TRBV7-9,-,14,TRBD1,CASSLDRARDEQYF,TGTGCCAGCAGCTTGGACAGGGCGAGGGACGAGCAGTACTTC
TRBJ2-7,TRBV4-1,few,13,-,CASSQASVYEQYF,TGCGCCAGCAGCCAGGCTTCAGTGTACGAGCAGTACTTC
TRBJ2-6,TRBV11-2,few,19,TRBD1,CASSLRPGQGDSGANVLTF,TGTGCCAGCAGCTTAAGGCCCGGACAGGGAGACTCTGGGGCCAACGTCCTGACTTTC
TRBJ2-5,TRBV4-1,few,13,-,CASSHGLRSPPYF,TGCGCCAGCAGCCACGGACTCAGATCTCCCCCGTACTTC
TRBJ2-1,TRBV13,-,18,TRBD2,CASSPGASGWSSYNEQFF,TGTGCCAGCAGCCCAGGAGCTAGCGGGTGGAGCTCCTACAATGAGCAGTTCTTC
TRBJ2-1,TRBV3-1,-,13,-,CASSHGRGNEQFF,TGTGCCAGCAGCCATGGGCGTGGCAATGAGCAGTTCTTC
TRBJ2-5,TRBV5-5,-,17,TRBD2,CASSLVTGLSSGGAQYF,TGTGCCAGCAGCTTGGTCACAGGATTATCCTCGGGGGGGGCCCAGTACTTC
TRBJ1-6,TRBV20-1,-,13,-,CSVENPPSSPLHF,TGCAGTGTTGAAAACCCACCAAGTTCACCCCTCCACTTT
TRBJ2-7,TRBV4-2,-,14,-,CASSQDYGSYEQYF,TGTGCCAGCAGCCAAGATTACGGGTCCTACGAGCAGTACTTC
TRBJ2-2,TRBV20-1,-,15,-,CSAREGGNKGGELFF,TGCAGTGCTAGAGAGGGGGGCAATAAGGGCGGGGAGCTGTTTTTT
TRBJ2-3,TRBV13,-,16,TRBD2,CASSPSEREGQDTQYF,TGTGCCAGCAGCCCTAGCGAGCGGGAGGGCCAAGATACGCAGTATTTT
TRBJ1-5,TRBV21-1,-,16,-,CASSKAADYSNQPQHF,TGTGCCAGCAGCAAAGCTGCGGATTATAGCAATCAGCCCCAGCATTTT
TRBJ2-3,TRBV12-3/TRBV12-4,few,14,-,CASSFWGAGDTQYF,TGTGCCAGCAGTTTTTGGGGGGCTGGTGATACGCAGTATTTT
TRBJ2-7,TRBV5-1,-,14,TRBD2,CASRSGRMPYEQYF,TGCGCCAGCCGTAGCGGGAGGATGCCCTACGAGCAGTACTTC
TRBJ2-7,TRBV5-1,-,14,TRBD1,CASSWGQETYEQYF,TGCGCCAGCAGCTGGGGACAGGAAACCTACGAGCAGTACTTC
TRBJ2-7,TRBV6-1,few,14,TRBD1,CASSRNRGRYEQYF,TGTGCCAGCAGTCGGAACAGGGGCCGGTACGAGCAGTACTTC
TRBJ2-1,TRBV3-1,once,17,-,CASSQEGGQVAYNEQFF,TGTGCCAGCAGCCAAGAAGGAGGGCAAGTCGCCTACAATGAGCAGTTCTTC
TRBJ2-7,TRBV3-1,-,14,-,CASSQGGVPYEQYF,TGTGCCAGCAGCCAAGGGGGGGTCCCCTACGAGCAGTACTTC
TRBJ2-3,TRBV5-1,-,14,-,CASGHPGGTDTQYF,TGCGCCAGCGGACATCCAGGGGGCACAGATACGCAGTATTTT
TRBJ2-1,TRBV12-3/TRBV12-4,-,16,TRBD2,CASSLWGRAPYNEQFF,TGTGCCAGCAGTTTATGGGGGAGGGCCCCGTACAATGAGCAGTTCTTC
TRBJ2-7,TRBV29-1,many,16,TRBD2,CSVQKAGTSGSYEQYF,TGCAGCGTTCAAAAAGCCGGGACTAGCGGCTCCTACGAGCAGTACTTC
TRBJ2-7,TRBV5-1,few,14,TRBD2,CASSLTSGMGEQYF,TGCGCCAGCAGCTTGACTAGCGGGATGGGCGAGCAGTACTTC
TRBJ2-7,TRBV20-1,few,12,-,CSAPRTAYEQYF,TGCAGTGCCCCTAGGACTGCCTACGAGCAGTACTTC
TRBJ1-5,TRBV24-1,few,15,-,CATSDWTASNQPQHF,TGTGCCACCAGTGATTGGACGGCTAGCAATCAGCCCCAGCATTTT
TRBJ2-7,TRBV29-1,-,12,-,CSVENRLHEQYF,TGCAGCGTTGAAAACAGACTTCACGAGCAGTACTTC
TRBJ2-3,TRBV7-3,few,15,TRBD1,CASSLEPRGLDTQYF,TGTGCCAGCAGCTTAGAACCCAGGGGGCTAGATACGCAGTATTTT
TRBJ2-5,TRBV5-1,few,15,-,CASSANSAAQETQYF,TGCGCCAGCAGCGCCAATTCGGCAGCACAAGAGACCCAGTACTTC
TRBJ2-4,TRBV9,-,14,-,CASSVGGPKNIQYF,TGTGCCAGCAGCGTAGGGGGGCCTAAAAACATTCAGTACTTC
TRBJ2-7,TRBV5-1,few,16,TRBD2,CASSLDLAEVSYEQYF,TGCGCCAGCAGCTTGGATCTAGCGGAGGTCTCCTACGAGCAGTACTTC
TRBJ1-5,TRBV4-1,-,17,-,CASSQLPRPVENLPQHF,TGCGCCAGCAGCCAACTCCCCCGACCTGTCGAGAATCTGCCCCAGCATTTT
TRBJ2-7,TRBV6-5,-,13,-,CASSFQSRYEQYF,TGTGCCAGCAGTTTCCAAAGCCGGTACGAGCAGTACTTC
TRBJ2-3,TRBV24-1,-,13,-,CATSDLYGDTQYF,TGTGCCACCAGTGATTTGTACGGAGATACGCAGTATTTT
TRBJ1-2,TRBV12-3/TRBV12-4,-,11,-,CASSVGGGYTF,TGTGCCAGCAGTGTGGGAGGTGGCTACACCTTC
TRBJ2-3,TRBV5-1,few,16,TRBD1,CASSLRGTGGTDTQYF,TGCGCCAGCAGCTTGAGGGGGACAGGGGGCACAGATACGCAGTATTTT
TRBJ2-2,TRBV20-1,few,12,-,CSARDWTGELFF,TGCAGTGCTAGAGATTGGACCGGGGAGCTGTTTTTT
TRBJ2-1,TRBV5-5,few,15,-,CASSFWANGFGEQFF,TGTGCCAGCAGCTTTTGGGCTAATGGATTCGGTGAGCAGTTCTTC
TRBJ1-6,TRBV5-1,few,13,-,CASSSLANSPLHF,TGCGCCAGCAGCTCTCTGGCGAATTCACCCCTCCACTTT
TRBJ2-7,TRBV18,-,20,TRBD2,CASSPRLPVTSGKRSYEQYF,TGTGCCAGCTCCCCTCGCTTACCGGTGACTAGCGGGAAAAGGTCCTACGAGCAGTACTTC
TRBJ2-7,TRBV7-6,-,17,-,CASSLGGLAWSHYEQYF,TGTGCCAGCAGCTTAGGGGGGTTAGCGTGGTCGCACTACGAGCAGTACTTC
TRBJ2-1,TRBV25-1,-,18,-,CASSEWAAGSGSYNEQFF,TGTGCCAGCAGTGAATGGGCAGCCGGGAGCGGGTCCTACAATGAGCAGTTCTTC
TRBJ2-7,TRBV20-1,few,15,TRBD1,CSATDDRAFSYEQYF,TGCAGTGCTACCGACGACAGGGCTTTCTCCTACGAGCAGTACTTC
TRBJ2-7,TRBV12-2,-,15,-,CASRLVSREYPEQYF,TGTGCAAGTCGCTTAGTCTCGCGGGAGTACCCCGAGCAGTACTTC
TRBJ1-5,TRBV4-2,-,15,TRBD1,CASSQGDSGGQPQHF,TGTGCCAGCAGCCAAGGGGACAGCGGGGGGCAGCCCCAGCATTTT
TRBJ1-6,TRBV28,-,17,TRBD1,CASSFGPGQGAGSPLHF,TGTGCCAGCAGTTTCGGACCGGGACAGGGGGCAGGTTCACCCCTCCACTTT
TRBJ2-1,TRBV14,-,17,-,CASSQDLRRQPYNEQFF,TGTGCCAGCAGCCAAGATCTGAGGAGACAGCCCTACAATGAGCAGTTCTTC
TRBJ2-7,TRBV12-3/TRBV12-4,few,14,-,CASSLRVKTYEQYF,TGTGCCAGCAGTCTCAGGGTGAAGACCTACGAGCAGTACTTC
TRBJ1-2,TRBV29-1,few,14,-,CSVEDAAGYYGYTF,TGCAGCGTTGAAGATGCGGCAGGATACTATGGCTACACCTTC
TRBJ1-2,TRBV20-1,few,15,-,CSARDSPQGTPGYTF,TGCAGTGCTAGAGATTCCCCACAGGGTACCCCTGGCTACACCTTC
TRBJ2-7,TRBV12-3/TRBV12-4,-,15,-,CASSHTAPPSYEQYF,TGTGCCAGCAGTCATACAGCCCCTCCCTCCTACGAGCAGTACTTC